The sequence of this TCR beta chain was determined in a study of T cells in Graves' hyperthyroidism and ophthalmopathy. Points from the study as a whole: Through a model of 13 V-J features, ophthalmopathy was separated from stable hyperthyroidism.

This clonotype was seen a few times. The antigen is unknown. Amplified TCR beta CDR3 regions came from RNA transcripts. Researchers ran a first-round RT-PCR on the TCR CDR3 using the HTBI primer set. TCRdb reprocessed the multiplex PCR reads via MiXCR and lists one record per CDR3 protein. The data contain hundreds of thousands of distinct CDR3 sequences, around 20% of them seen just once; the ten biggest clones take up roughly 39%. The germline V gene encodes CDR1 MNHEY and CDR2 SMNVEV (reference sequence). There are 15 residues in the CDR3. Trimming shortened V by 9 bases and J by 0 bases, and 15 bases separated the two germline ends. It was uncontrolled infection, other autoimmune disease, pregnancy or lactation that excluded patients.

The V and J genes are TRBV27 and TRBJ2-4; perhaps TRBD2 as D (6 bases). Sequencing was carried out using blood. This sequence was found in a man aged 45-65 years with Graves' ophthalmopathy. CDR3 in amino acids: CASRDSGIAKNIQYF. For the CDR3, the DNA is TGTGCCAGTCGGGACTCCGGAATAGCCAAAAACATTCAGTACTTC.